This T cell receptor (beta chain) was sequenced for a study of T cells in Graves' hyperthyroidism and ophthalmopathy. Study-level results: Blood also carried most thyroid clonotypes expanded above 0.001.

Template material for amplifying TCR beta CDR3 regions consisted of RNA transcripts. A first-round RT-PCR of the TCR CDR3 used the HTBI primer set. TCRdb reprocessed the multiplex PCR reads with MiXCR, giving one entry per CDR3 protein. The data show about 420,000 distinct CDR3 sequences, 15% to 19% seen once. This clonotype was observed at least ten times. Its antigen is unknown. Germline assignment: CDR1 SGHVS and CDR2 FNYEAQ. Trimming removed 3 bases at V and 5 bases at J, with 15 bases between. The CDR3 spans 15 residues. What was sequenced was blood. The chain employs TRBV7-6 and TRBJ2-3, with D possibly matching TRBD2 (6 bases). This TCR derives from a woman under 30 with Graves' hyperthyroidism. The CDR3: CASSFEEGGEDTQYF. As DNA, the CDR3 is TGTGCCAGCAGCTTCGAAGAAGGAGGGGAAGATACGCAGTATTTT.